The clone carrying this T cell receptor beta chain was seen only a few times. Antigen specificity is unknown. The sample comes from a study of CD8 T cells in ankylosing spondylitis. Study outcomes and limitations: CD8+ cells made up the disease-linked clones, which were relatively rare in peripheral blood. It was reported that disease-linked clones were significantly enriched in matched ankylosing spondylitis synovial fluid.

A quantitative 5'-RACE method, one with molecular barcodes, was used to make TCR beta libraries. TCRdb passed the 5' RACE reads through MiXCR, listing each CDR3 protein once. Of 300,000 to 350,000 distinct CDR3 sequences listed, around 20% were seen once; the top ten hold roughly 3.6%. Sequenced input: blood, either unsorted or a sorted T cell fraction (not recorded which). This receptor was taken from a female donor with ankylosing spondylitis or in good health (not recorded which).

The CDR3 is CASSQQVTGDQPQHF. The CDR3 DNA reads TGTGCCAGCAGTCAACAGGTAACTGGGGATCAGCCCCAGCATTTT. The V and J genes are TRBV12-3 or TRBV12-4 and TRBJ1-5, with D possibly matching TRBD1 (5 bases). V was shortened by 5 bases and J by 5 bases, with 16 bases between the two germline ends. This CDR3 has 15 residues.